The clone carrying this T cell receptor beta chain was recorded once. Patients in Seattle were enrolled during active infection, then followed longitudinally. This sample was included in a study of blood T cell repertoires in COVID-19. Across the study: PBMCs, B-cell-depleted T cells, or T cells were the source of the cDNA or gDNA that made up the material.

TCRdb's table, derived via immunoSEQ multiplex PCR, lists solely in-frame clones and lacks some. In the table there are approximately 150,000 clones, around 79% of which are singletons. The V and J ends lost 3 bases and 7 bases respectively, with 15 bases between them. CDR1 is KGHDR, CDR2 SFDVKD, per germline. This CDR3 contains 15 residues. The chain has TRBV24-1 and TRBJ1-5; no reliable D call. The material sequenced was peripheral blood. The receptor's source is a woman between 55 and 75 years old with COVID-19, enrolled during active disease. The CDR3 region has the DNA TGTGCCACCAGTGATCGCGGGTCTGACAACCAGCCCCAGCATTTT. This translates into CATSDRGSDNQPQHF.